Listed here is a single T cell receptor beta chain. The antigen is undetermined. The data were taken from a study of post-analysis software for immune sequencing data. Study in general: As for disease course, relapsing-remitting, secondary progressive and progressive-relapsing multiple sclerosis were all included. Study results and limitations: Those with multiple sclerosis, the patient group, showed significantly lower normalized Chao1 diversity than controls. Controls had lower frequencies than patients of four or five TRBV segments, which included TRBV5-6, TRBV5-1 and TRBV20-1.

J lost 10 bases, V lost 6 bases, and 6 bases had no gene match. This CDR3 comprises 14 residues. Germline assignment: CDR1 SGHVS and CDR2 FNYEAQ. Sequencing libraries made from TCR beta cDNA carried unique molecular identifiers. Roughly 450,000 cDNA molecules were recovered from an input of roughly 0.85 to 10 million T cells. TCRdb itself ran the PCR reads through MiXCR, one entry per CDR3 protein. The sample holds about 460,000 distinct CDR3 sequences, 45% seen once. The chain combines TRBV7-6 with TRBJ2-1, with TRBD2 identical over 13 bases. Sequencing was carried out using blood. This TCR derives from a girl between 10 and 17 years old with multiple sclerosis. As DNA, the CDR3 is TGTGCCAGCAGTGGACTAGCGGGAGTCCACGAGCAGTTCTTC. Protein: CASSGLAGVHEQFF.